This T cell receptor beta chain came from a study of blood T cell repertoires in COVID-19. Study at large: From the United States, Italy and Spain came samples of acute and convalescent COVID-19. The cDNA or gDNA used as material had been derived from T cells, B-cell-depleted T cells, or PBMCs.

The authors' processing: Reference gene primers were amplified, and this amplification served to estimate nucleated cell counts. Repertoires were generated with immunoSEQ multiplex PCR, while TCRdb's copy carries only in-frame clones and drops some. V, J and clone size derive from that table, while D and trimming were established from the DNA sequence. The sample lists more than 150,000 clones, roughly 88% seen once, with less than 3.5% in the top ten. The CDR3 runs to 14 residues. The germline CDR1 and CDR2 sequences are SGHAT and FQNNGV. V was cut by 1 base and J by 5 bases, with 11 bases left in between.

The clonotype comes from an older woman with acute or convalescent COVID-19. The rearrangement uses TRBV11-2 and TRBJ1-1, with D uncertain. Sequencing used peripheral blood. CDR3: CASSLAIGLTEAFF. The CDR3 region has the DNA TGTGCCAGCAGCTTAGCGATCGGTTTGACTGAAGCTTTCTTT.